The 17 T cell receptor beta chains listed next were all sequenced from one sample in a study of T cells after yellow fever vaccination. MiXCR, applied by TCRdb to the 5' RACE reads, yields one record per CDR3 protein. The sample shows 110,000 to 150,000 distinct CDR3 sequences, approximately 6.6% of them seen only once. The starting material was CD4+ T cells sorted from PBMCs, obtained 10 days after the yellow fever booster vaccination. The source of these receptors is a man aged 30 to 45 who received the YFV17D yellow fever vaccine.

This clonotype was seen more than once but under ten times. V gene TRBV9 combines with J gene TRBJ2-3; no firm D call. CDR1 is SGDLS and CDR2 is YYNGEE in the germline V gene. The ends were cut back, 0 bases at V and 3 bases at J, with 14 bases in the middle. The CDR3 extends over 16 amino acids. CDR3 bases: TGTGCCAGCAGCGTAGAACCCAGGTTGAGTACAGATACGCAGTATTTT. It yields the protein CASSVEPRLSTDTQYF.

In its sample, this clonotype was seen many times. The chain couples TRBV20-1 to TRBJ2-3, with 11 bases aligning to TRBD2. J was trimmed by 7 bases and V by 0 bases; bases with no gene match: 6. From germline, CDR1 is DFQATT and CDR2 SNEGSKA (reference sequence). This CDR3 has 15 amino acids. The DNA for the CDR3 is TGCAGTGCTAGAGAAGTAGCGGGAGGGCACCATACGCAGTATTTT. Translated: CSAREVAGGHHTQYF.

Many counts were recorded for this clonotype. The chain couples TRBV5-1 to TRBJ1-1; 7 bases line up with TRBD1. Per germline, CDR1 SGHRS and CDR2 YFSETQ. V dropped 4 bases and J dropped 3; count of bases not matched to a gene: 9. This CDR3 contains 15 residues. CDR3 residues: CASSTRPGGDTEAFF. The DNA of the CDR3 is TGCGCCAGCAGCACACGCCCAGGGGGGGACACTGAAGCTTTCTTT.

This clonotype occurred a few times. The V call is TRBV4-2, the J call TRBJ2-7, with 8 nucleotides matching TRBD2. V gave up 1 base and J gave up 3 bases; unmatched junction bases: 11. This CDR3 is built from 17 residues. In germline, CDR1 is LGHNA, CDR2 YNFKEQ. For the CDR3, the DNA is TGTGCCAGCAGCCAAGCGGTGGGGAGCGGGAGTTACTACGAGCAGTACTTC. Translated: CASSQAVGSGSYYEQYF.

This clonotype was counted many times. The V call is TRBV12-3 or TRBV12-4, the J call TRBJ1-2; 7 bases map to TRBD1. The trim removed 10 bases at V and 6 bases at J, leaving 11 bases unmatched. This CDR3 is built from 13 residues. DNA of the CDR3: TGTGCCATCAAAGTGACAGGGTTCGATGGCTACACCTTC. Translation gives CAIKVTGFDGYTF.

This chain links TRBV6-6 with TRBJ2-1; TRBD2 matches at 9 bases. Germline CDR1 reads MNHNY; CDR2 reads SVGAGI (reference sequence). The CDR3 is made up of 11 amino acids. V shed 3 bases and J 15 bases; nucleotides not matched to a gene: 3. The CDR3: CASSYSGSMFF. The CDR3 DNA sequence: TGTGCCAGCAGTTATAGCGGGAGTATGTTCTTC.

This clonotype was seen ten or more times. J is TRBJ2-5 and V is TRBV10-2; 9 nucleotides match TRBD2. The CDR3 covers 16 residues. V lost 6 bases and J lost 1; bases outside the gene matches: 9. Germline CDR1 WSHSY, CDR2 SAAADI. The CDR3 DNA reads as TGCGCCAGCAGGAAGACTAGCGGCCTAACCCAAGAGACCCAGTACTTC. Amino acids: CASRKTSGLTQETQYF.

In its sample, this clonotype was seen many times. V gene TRBV15 combines with J gene TRBJ1-1; D perhaps matches TRBD1 (6 bases). The CDR3 extends over 14 amino acids. The V gene's germline CDR1 is LNHNV and CDR2 YYDKDF (reference sequence). Trimming took off 1 base at V and 7 bases at J, with 13 bases between the two ends. CDR3 sequence: CATSRGRGLVEAFF. As DNA, the CDR3 is TGTGCCACCAGCAGAGGAAGGGGGTTGGTTGAAGCTTTCTTT.

The sample holds many counts of this clonotype. This rearrangement joins TRBV28 to TRBJ2-7; D ambiguous. The CDR3 is 13 amino acids. Germline-derived CDR1 and CDR2 are MDHEN and SYDVKM. Trimming took off 3 bases at V and 9 bases at J, with 15 bases between the two ends. CDR3 residues: CASSFPRNFGQYF. The CDR3 DNA is TGTGCCAGCAGTTTCCCACGTAATTTTGGGCAGTACTTC.

This clonotype was picked up many times. The chain links TRBV7-2 to TRBJ2-5; tentatively, D is TRBD2 (6 bases). Trimming stripped 2 bases from V and 5 bases from J, with 9 bases between. This CDR3 has 13 residues. Germline V CDR1 and CDR2: SGHTA, FQGNSA. Here the CDR3 reads CASSLSREETQYF. The CDR3 DNA reads as TGTGCCAGCAGCTTATCCCGGGAGGAGACCCAGTACTTC.

This clonotype was recorded at least ten times. The rearrangement uses TRBV5-6 and TRBJ2-5; D is possibly TRBD2 (5 bases). The CDR3 has 13 residues. Germline lookup yields CDR1 SGHDT and CDR2 YYEEEE. V lost 4 bases and J 4 bases, leaving 11 bases between the germline ends. CDR3 protein: CASSKDSLETQYF. CDR3 in DNA: TGTGCCAGCAGCAAGGACTCCTTAGAGACCCAGTACTTC.

This clonotype was seen ten or more times. This chain uses TRBV6-1 with TRBJ2-7, with TRBD1 matching over 9 bases. The CDR3 contains 14 residues. From germline, CDR1 is MNHNS and CDR2 SASEGT. V shed 7 bases, J shed 3 bases, and the junction held 7 bases outside the gene matches. DNA of the CDR3: TGTGCCAGCACTAGGGGACAGGGAATCTACGAGCAGTACTTC. As protein: CASTRGQGIYEQYF.

This clonotype showed up many times. The chain has TRBV12-3 or TRBV12-4 and TRBJ2-3; no reliable D call. The germline V and J ends were trimmed by 3 bases and 4 bases, with 11 bases remaining between them. The CDR3 is made up of 14 amino acids. The DNA for the CDR3 is TGTGCCAGCAGTTTGGTTCCGCCCCCAGATACGCAGTATTTT. Translated, it gives CASSLVPPPDTQYF.

This clonotype was counted many times. The CDR3 DNA reads TGCAGTGCCAAACAGGGGGGGCAGCCCCAGCATTTT. Amino acid sequence: CSAKQGGQPQHF. This chain links TRBV20-1 with TRBJ1-5; 8 bases fit TRBD1. J was trimmed by 7 bases and V by 6 bases; bases with no gene match: 5. This CDR3 spans 12 amino acids. Germline values: CDR1 DFQATT, CDR2 SNEGSKA (reference sequence).

This clonotype occurred many times. CDR3: CASSTGSYEQYF. The CDR3 coding sequence is TGCGCCAGCAGCACGGGGAGTTACGAGCAGTACTTC. The chain joins TRBV5-1 to TRBJ2-7; possibly TRBD2 for D (5 bases). The CDR3 extends over 12 amino acids. Trimming cost V 4 bases and J 4 bases, with 9 bases left between them. Germline-derived CDR1 and CDR2 are SGHRS and YFSETQ.

This clonotype was counted at least ten times. The rearrangement joins TRBV5-1 to TRBJ2-1; no clear D. Germline V gene lookup returns CDR1 SGHRS and CDR2 YFSETQ. The CDR3 length is 13 residues. The V gene lost 0 bases and the J gene lost 7 bases, with 8 bases spanning the gap. The CDR3 protein is CASSLVQNNEQFF. In nucleotides, the CDR3 is TGCGCCAGCAGCTTGGTACAGAATAATGAGCAGTTCTTC.

This clonotype has ten or more counts. This chain links TRBV27 with TRBJ2-3; a weak D match, TRBD2 (6 bases). Germline-derived CDR1 and CDR2 are MNHEY and SMNVEV (reference sequence). The CDR3 is 14 residues long. V lost 3 bases to trimming and J lost 4 bases, with 11 bases between them. The CDR3 DNA reads TGTGCCAGCAGTTTTCCGGGAGCGGCAGATACGCAGTATTTT. Its translation is CASSFPGAADTQYF.